The sequence of this T cell receptor (beta chain) was determined in a study of T cell responses to AZD1222 COVID-19 vaccine. As to this clone: Its antigen is unidentified.

Repertoires were generated with immunoSEQ multiplex PCR, while TCRdb's copy carries only in-frame clones and drops some. The table records about 110,000 clones, about 90% of them present only once. Broader study findings: Donors were largely white British and mainly female; clonal diversity was possibly underestimated.

V was shortened by 0 bases and J by 4 bases, with 11 bases between the two germline ends. The CDR3 is 15 residues long. Per germline, CDR1 SGHDN and CDR2 FVKESK. The chain uses TRBV14 and TRBJ2-3, with a tentative D call TRBD2 (6 bases). The sequences come from peripheral blood, collected on day 0 of AZD1222 vaccination. This clonotype was sampled from an adult in good health. CDR3 bases: TGTGCCAGCAGCCAAGAGTACCGGGGGTCAGATACGCAGTATTTT. This sequence encodes CASSQEYRGSDTQYF. Filled out from reference TRBV14 and TRBJ2-3, the complete variable domain reads EAGVTQFPSHSVIEKGQTVTLRCDPISGHDNLYWYRRVMGKEIKFLLHFVKESKQDESGMPNNRFLAERTGGTYSTLKVQPAELEDSGVYFCASSQEYRGSDTQYFGPGTRLTVL.